This T cell receptor (beta chain) appears in the sequencing data of a study of shared T cell receptors in the human thymus. Germline V gene sequence: CDR1 SGHVS, CDR2 FNYEAQ. This CDR3 has 21 residues. The J segment lost 4 bases and the V segment lost 2 bases, leaving 22 bases of the junction unmatched. This table comes from immunoSEQ multiplex PCR, and its TCRdb copy is limited to in-frame clones, with some not included. The repertoire holds roughly 710,000 clones, 80% to 90% seen once, with roughly 0.01% in the top ten. This sample was also put to use in a study of human thymus T cells. In that study: There were highly overlapping thymic repertoires among unrelated individuals, as related research reported.

The specimen was thymocytes. This TCR came from a girl in the first two years of life with a congenital heart defect. The chain recombines TRBV7-6 with TRBJ1-3, with 8 bases lining up with TRBD1. CDR3 amino acids: CASSLTPSPGQGGAKGNTIYF. CDR3 nucleotide sequence: TGTGCCAGCAGCTTAACCCCATCTCCTGGACAGGGTGGGGCCAAAGGAAACACCATATATTTT.